The clone carrying this T cell receptor (beta chain) came up a few times. The antigen is not known. The data originate from a study of human T cells and chemical hapten exposure. Study in general: Weekly diphenylcyclopropenone doses were given to patients' scalps across the roughly 25-week study. Enrolled patients were predominantly female and had alopecia areata, totalis or universalis.

V lost 5 bases and J lost 4; bases outside the gene matches: 1. Germline lookup yields CDR1 MNHEY and CDR2 SMNVEV (reference sequence). The CDR3 totals 12 residues. Findings and limits, study-wide: Among expanded TCRs, significantly more large CDR3 similarity clusters formed than among controls.

Time point meaning: patch test 1, 2 weeks after DPC sensitization. As for treatment: therapeutic diphenylcyclopropenone sensitization with weekly scalp DPC. Individual cDNA molecules had unique molecular identifiers attached to them by the library. TCRdb ran MiXCR on the RACE reads and lists one entry per CDR3 protein. The sample has roughly 380,000 distinct CDR3 sequences; 4% to 5.5% are singletons. The material was whole blood, obtained in connection with sensitization to the hapten diphenylcyclopropenone (DPC). The TCR comes from a woman aged 45-65 years with alopecia areata. Some clones in this sample may be carry-over from other donors' samples. J is TRBJ2-5 and V is TRBV27; TRBD1 matches at 7 bases. The CDR3: CASSDRVETQYF. The CDR3 DNA is TGTGCCAGCAGTGACAGGGTAGAGACCCAGTACTTC.